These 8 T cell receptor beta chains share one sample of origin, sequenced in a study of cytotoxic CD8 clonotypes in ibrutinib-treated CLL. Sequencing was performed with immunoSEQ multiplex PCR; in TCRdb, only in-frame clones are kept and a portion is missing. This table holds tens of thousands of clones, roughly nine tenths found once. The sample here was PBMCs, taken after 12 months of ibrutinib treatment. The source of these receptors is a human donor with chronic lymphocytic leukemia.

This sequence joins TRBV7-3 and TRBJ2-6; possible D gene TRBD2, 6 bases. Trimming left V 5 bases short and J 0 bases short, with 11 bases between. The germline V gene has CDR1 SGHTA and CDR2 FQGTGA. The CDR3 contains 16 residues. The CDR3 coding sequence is TGTGCCAGCAGCCTCACTAGCCCCTCTGGGGCCAACGTCCTGACTTTC. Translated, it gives CASSLTSPSGANVLTF.

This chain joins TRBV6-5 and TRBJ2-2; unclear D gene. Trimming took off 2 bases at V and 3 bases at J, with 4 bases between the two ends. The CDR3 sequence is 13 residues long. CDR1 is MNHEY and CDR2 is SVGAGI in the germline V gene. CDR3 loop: CASSYRHTGELFF. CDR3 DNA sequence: TGTGCCAGCAGTTACCGGCACACCGGGGAGCTGTTTTTT.

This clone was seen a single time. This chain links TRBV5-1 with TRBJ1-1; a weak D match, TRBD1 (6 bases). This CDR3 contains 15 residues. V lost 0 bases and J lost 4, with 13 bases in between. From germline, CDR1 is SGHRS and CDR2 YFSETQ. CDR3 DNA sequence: TGCGCCAGCAGCTTGGGCCCGGGGGCGTCCACTGAAGCTTTCTTT. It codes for CASSLGPGASTEAFF.

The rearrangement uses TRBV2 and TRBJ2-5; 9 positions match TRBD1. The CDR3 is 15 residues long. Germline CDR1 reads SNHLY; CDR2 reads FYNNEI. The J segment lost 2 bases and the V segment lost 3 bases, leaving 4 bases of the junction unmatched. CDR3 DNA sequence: TGTGCCAGCAGTGAGGGGACAGGGACTCAAGAGACCCAGTACTTC. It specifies CASSEGTGTQETQYF.

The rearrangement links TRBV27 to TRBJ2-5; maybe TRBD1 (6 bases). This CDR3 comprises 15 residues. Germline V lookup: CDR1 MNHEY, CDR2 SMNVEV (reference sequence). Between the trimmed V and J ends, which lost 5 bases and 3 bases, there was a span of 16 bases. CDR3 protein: CASSRADRTEETQYF. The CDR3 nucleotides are TGTGCCAGCAGTCGTGCCGACAGGACCGAAGAGACCCAGTACTTC.

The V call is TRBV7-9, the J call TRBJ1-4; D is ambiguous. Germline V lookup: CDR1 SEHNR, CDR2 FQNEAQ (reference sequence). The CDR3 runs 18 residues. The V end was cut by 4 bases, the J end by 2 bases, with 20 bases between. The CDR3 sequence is CASSSVRGRALTNEKLFF. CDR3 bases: TGTGCCAGCAGCTCCGTTCGAGGGAGAGCCCTCACTAATGAAAAACTGTTTTTT.

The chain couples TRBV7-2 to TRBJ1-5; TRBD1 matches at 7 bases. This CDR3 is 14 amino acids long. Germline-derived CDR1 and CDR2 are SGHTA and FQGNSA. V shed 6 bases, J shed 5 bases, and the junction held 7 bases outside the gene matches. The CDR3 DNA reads TGTGCCAGCAGAAAAAGACAGGGACATCAGCCCCAGCATTTT. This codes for CASRKRQGHQPQHF.

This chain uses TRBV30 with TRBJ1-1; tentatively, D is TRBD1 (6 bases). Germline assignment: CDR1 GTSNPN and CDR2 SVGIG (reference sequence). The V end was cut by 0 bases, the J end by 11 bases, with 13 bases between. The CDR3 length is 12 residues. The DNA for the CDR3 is TGTGCCTGGAGTGTACGCGGGGGCTGGGCTTTCTTT. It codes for CAWSVRGGWAFF.